This T cell receptor beta chain was obtained from a study of T-cell reconstitution after alpha-beta-depleted transplantation in children. The CDR3 sequence is 15 residues long. The V gene lost 4 bases and the J gene lost 7 bases, with 17 bases spanning the gap. Germline V gene data show CDR1 as GTSNPN and CDR2 as SVGIG (reference sequence). The library targeted TCRbeta and was prepared with unique molecular identifiers. TCRdb processed the PCR reads anew with MiXCR; each CDR3 protein has one entry. The table has 150,000 to 200,000 distinct CDR3 sequences, roughly 11% seen once; the top ten hold less than 15%.

The V call is TRBV30, the J call TRBJ1-6; D is unresolved. Sequencing used PBMCs, obtained before TCRalphabeta/CD19-depleted stem cell transplant. This receptor was taken from a boy younger than 10 with acute myeloid leukemia, due to receive a stem cell transplant. The CDR3 reads CAWNVYPAANSPLHF. The CDR3 DNA follows: TGTGCCTGGAATGTATACCCCGCGGCGAATTCACCCCTCCACTTT.